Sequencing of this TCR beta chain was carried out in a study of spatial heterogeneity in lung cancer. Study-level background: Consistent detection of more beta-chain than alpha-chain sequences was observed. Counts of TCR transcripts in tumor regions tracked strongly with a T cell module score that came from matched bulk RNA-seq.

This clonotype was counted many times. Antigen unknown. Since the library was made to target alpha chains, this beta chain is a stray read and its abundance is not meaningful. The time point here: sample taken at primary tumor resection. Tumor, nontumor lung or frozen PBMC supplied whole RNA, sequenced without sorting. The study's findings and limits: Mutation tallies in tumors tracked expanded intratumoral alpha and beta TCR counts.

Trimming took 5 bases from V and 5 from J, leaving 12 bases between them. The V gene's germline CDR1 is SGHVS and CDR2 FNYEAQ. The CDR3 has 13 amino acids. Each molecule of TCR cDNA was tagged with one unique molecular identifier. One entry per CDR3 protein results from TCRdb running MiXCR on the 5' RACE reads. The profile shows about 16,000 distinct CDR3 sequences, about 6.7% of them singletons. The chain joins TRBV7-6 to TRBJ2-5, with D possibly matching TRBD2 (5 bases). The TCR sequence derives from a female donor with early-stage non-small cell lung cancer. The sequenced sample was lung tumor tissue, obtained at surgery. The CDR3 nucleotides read TGTGCCAGCAGCCCGGGAAATCAGGAGACCCAGTACTTC. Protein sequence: CASSPGNQETQYF.